This record looks at one TCR beta chain sequence and its context. Measured with immunoSEQ multiplex PCR; TCRdb has only the in-frame clones, and not every one. Of about 77,000 clones listed, roughly nine tenths were seen once; the top ten hold approximately 15%. The data derive from a study of blood T cell repertoires in COVID-19. Across the whole study: Samples representing acute and convalescent COVID-19 were sourced from the United States, Italy and Spain. Nucleic acid was either cDNA or gDNA, and it came from T cells, B-cell-depleted T cells, or PBMCs.

The CDR3 sequence is 16 residues long. Germline trimming cut 4 bases from V and 3 bases from J; bases unmatched to any gene: 5. Per germline, CDR1 LGHNA and CDR2 YNFKEQ. The chain employs TRBV4-2 and TRBJ2-2, with 10 bases matching TRBD1. The sequenced material came from peripheral blood. This clonotype was sampled from a woman over 75 with active or convalescent COVID-19. CDR3 sequence (DNA): TGTGCCAGCAGCCGCACCGGGACAGGGGACACCGGGGAGCTGTTTTTT. Translated, it gives CASSRTGTGDTGELFF.